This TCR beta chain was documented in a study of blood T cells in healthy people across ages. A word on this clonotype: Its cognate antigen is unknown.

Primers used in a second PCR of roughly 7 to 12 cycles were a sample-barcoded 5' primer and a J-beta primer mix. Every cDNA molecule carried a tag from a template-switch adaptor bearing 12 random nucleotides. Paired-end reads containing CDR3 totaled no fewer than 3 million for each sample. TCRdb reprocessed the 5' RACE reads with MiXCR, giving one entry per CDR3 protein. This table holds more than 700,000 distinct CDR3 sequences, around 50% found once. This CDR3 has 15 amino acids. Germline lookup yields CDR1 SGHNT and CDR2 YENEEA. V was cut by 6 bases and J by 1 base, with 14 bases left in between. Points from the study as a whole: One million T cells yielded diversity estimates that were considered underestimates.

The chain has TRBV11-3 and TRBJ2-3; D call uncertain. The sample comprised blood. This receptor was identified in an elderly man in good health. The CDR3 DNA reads TGTGCCAGCAGTGTGGGGTCTTGGGGCACAGATACGCAGTATTTT. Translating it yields CASSVGSWGTDTQYF.